Shown below are 14 T cell receptor beta chains from a single sample sequenced in a study of blood T cell repertoires in COVID-19. Produced via immunoSEQ multiplex PCR; TCRdb's table is partial and in-frame only. The repertoire holds about 150,000 clones, about 90% seen once, with over 4% in the top ten. The sequencing sample was made of PBMCs or T cells enriched from blood (not recorded which). The receptors come from a woman aged 40 to 50 who had been exposed to COVID-19.

The chain carries TRBV7-9 and TRBJ1-3; D unresolved. The V and J ends lost 3 bases and 0 bases respectively, with 9 bases between them. Germline CDR1 reads SEHNR; CDR2 reads FQNEAQ (reference sequence). This CDR3 has 15 residues. DNA of the CDR3: TGTGCCAGCAGCTTGAGCCGTCTCTCTGGAAACACCATATATTTT. This sequence encodes CASSLSRLSGNTIYF.

The chain is built from TRBV6-5 and TRBJ1-2; 8 nucleotides align to TRBD1. Trimming at V came to 10 bases and at J to 7 bases, leaving 11 bases not matched to a gene. CDR1 is MNHEY and CDR2 is SVGAGI in the germline V gene. This CDR3 is 13 amino acids long. In DNA form, the CDR3 reads TGTGCCATCAGGTCACAGGGGGGCTCTGGCTACACCTTC. This codes for CAIRSQGGSGYTF.

This clone was seen only once. The V gene is TRBV5-1, the J gene TRBJ2-5; a weak D match, TRBD2 (5 bases). Trimming took off 0 bases at V and 4 bases at J, with 10 bases between the two ends. The V gene's germline CDR1 is SGHRS and CDR2 YFSETQ. CDR3 length equals 14 residues. Here the CDR3 reads CASSLELGRETQYF. The CDR3 DNA follows: TGCGCCAGCAGCTTGGAACTAGGGAGAGAGACCCAGTACTTC.

The rearrangement uses TRBV7-9 and TRBJ2-7; the D gene is possibly TRBD1 (6 bases). V was pared by 5 bases and J by 0 bases, with 14 bases between. The CDR3 has 15 amino acids. In germline, CDR1 is SEHNR, CDR2 FQNEAQ (reference sequence). The CDR3 sequence: CASSPDRTSSYEQYF. CDR3 DNA sequence: TGTGCCAGCAGCCCTGACAGGACTTCCTCCTACGAGCAGTACTTC.

V usage is TRBV5-4 and J usage is TRBJ1-3; D unclear. Germline V gene sequence: CDR1 SGHNT, CDR2 YYREEE (reference sequence). The CDR3 sequence is 14 residues long. The germline V and J ends were trimmed by 4 bases and 0 bases, with 8 bases remaining between them. The CDR3 DNA sequence: TGTGCCAGCAGCCAAGAGAGCTCTGGAAACACCATATATTTT. Its protein product is CASSQESSGNTIYF.

CDR3 residues: CASSLSTGQIYEQYF. The CDR3 DNA reads TGTGCCAGCAGTTTGTCGACAGGGCAGATCTACGAGCAGTACTTC. The J gene is TRBJ2-7, the V gene TRBV27; TRBD1 matches at 7 bases. CDR1 and CDR2 (germline): MNHEY, SMNVEV (reference sequence). The CDR3 length is 15 residues. V gave up 3 bases and J gave up 3 bases; unmatched junction bases: 8.

The chain has TRBV7-9 and TRBJ1-2, with D hard to call. The germline gives CDR1 SEHNR, CDR2 FQNEAQ (reference sequence). V shed 2 bases and J shed 8 bases, with 12 bases lying between them. The CDR3 length is 13 residues. As DNA, the CDR3 is TGTGCCAGCAGCTTATCGGGCGGGGAAGGCTACACCTTC. It yields the protein CASSLSGGEGYTF.

J is TRBJ1-5 and V is TRBV6-2 or TRBV6-3, with 7 bases identical to TRBD1. CDR3 size: 15 residues. Looked up from germline, CDR1 is MNHEY and CDR2 is SVGEGT. Trimming took 4 bases from V and 2 from J; bases not matched to a gene: 5. The CDR3 loop is CASSLVTGGNQPQHF. For the CDR3, the DNA is TGTGCCAGCAGTTTAGTAACAGGGGGCAATCAGCCCCAGCATTTT.

This sequence joins TRBV28 and TRBJ1-5; D remains unclear. CDR3 length: 16 residues. Germline CDR1 MDHEN, CDR2 SYDVKM. Trimming removed 2 bases from V and 2 bases from J, with 13 bases in between. The CDR3 DNA is TGTGCCAGCAGTTTAACGGGAACTGAGGGCAATCAGCCCCAGCATTTT. This codes for CASSLTGTEGNQPQHF. The full variable domain, with the rest looked up from reference TRBV28 and TRBJ1-5, is DVKVTQSSRYLVKRTGEKVFLECVQDMDHENMFWYRQDPGLGLRLIYFSYDVKMKEKGDIPEGYSVSREKKERFSLILESASTNQTSMYLCASSLTGTEGNQPQHFGDGTRLSIL.

This sequence joins TRBV5-1 and TRBJ2-7; 9 nucleotides line up with TRBD2. In germline, CDR1 is SGHRS, CDR2 YFSETQ. This CDR3 comprises 14 residues. J gave up 7 bases and V 4 bases, and 9 bases lay outside the gene matches. The CDR3 DNA sequence: TGCGCCAGCAGCGTCAAAGGGACTAGCTGGGAGCAGTACTTC. It specifies CASSVKGTSWEQYF.

The genes are TRBV9 and TRBJ1-2, with D tentatively TRBD1 (5 bases). Germline V gene lookup returns CDR1 SGDLS and CDR2 YYNGEE. Trimming stripped 2 bases from V and 4 bases from J, with 9 bases between. The CDR3 is 13 residues long. The DNA of the CDR3 is TGTGCCAGCAGCGTGGACCAGGGCTATGGCTACACCTTC. Translated, it gives CASSVDQGYGYTF.

The rearrangement uses TRBV5-8 and TRBJ1-1; D not certain. Germline CDR1 is SGHTS and CDR2 is YDEGEE. Trimming took off 0 bases at V and 7 bases at J, with 16 bases between the two ends. CDR3 length: 15 residues. In DNA, the CDR3 is TGTGCCAGCAGCTTGGAAGGTCGTTCGGGGAGTGAAGCTTTCTTT. Its translation: CASSLEGRSGSEAFF.

In its sample, this clone was seen once. The chain employs TRBV5-6 and TRBJ2-6; D is ambiguous. This CDR3 region has 15 residues. Per the germline V gene, CDR1 is SGHDT and CDR2 is YYEEEE. V was clipped by 2 bases and J by 0 bases, with 6 bases between them. CDR3 sequence: CASSFAGSGANVLTF. The CDR3 bases are TGTGCCAGCAGCTTCGCAGGCTCTGGGGCCAACGTCCTGACTTTC.

The V gene is TRBV7-8, the J gene TRBJ1-4; 10 positions agree with TRBD1. Germline V gene sequence: CDR1 SGHVS, CDR2 FQNEAQ. V was pared by 5 bases and J by 5 bases, with 5 bases of the junction left unmatched. This CDR3 is 15 amino acids long. In DNA, the CDR3 is TGTGCCAGCAGCCCACCGGGACAGGGGAATGAAAAACTGTTTTTT. This sequence encodes CASSPPGQGNEKLFF.